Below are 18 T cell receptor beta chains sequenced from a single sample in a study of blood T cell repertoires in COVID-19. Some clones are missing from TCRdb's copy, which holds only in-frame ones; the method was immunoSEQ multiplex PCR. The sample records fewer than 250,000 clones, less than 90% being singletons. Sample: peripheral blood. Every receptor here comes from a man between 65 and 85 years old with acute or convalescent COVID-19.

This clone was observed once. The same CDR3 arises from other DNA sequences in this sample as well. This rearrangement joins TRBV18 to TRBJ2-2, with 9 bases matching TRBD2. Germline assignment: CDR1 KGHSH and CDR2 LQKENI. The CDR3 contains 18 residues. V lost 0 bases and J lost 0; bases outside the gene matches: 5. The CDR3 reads CASSPPGLAGANTGELFF. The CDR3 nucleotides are TGTGCCAGCTCACCACCGGGATTAGCGGGAGCGAACACCGGGGAGCTGTTTTTT.

CDR3 protein: CASSVGEGSGVNEQFF. CDR3 nucleotides: TGTGCCAGCAGCGTAGGCGAGGGTTCCGGGGTCAATGAGCAGTTCTTC. The V call is TRBV9, the J call TRBJ2-1; a possible D gene is TRBD2 (5 bases). Germline V lookup: CDR1 SGDLS, CDR2 YYNGEE. Trimming took off 0 bases at V and 6 bases at J, with 16 bases between the two ends. The CDR3 is made up of 16 amino acids.

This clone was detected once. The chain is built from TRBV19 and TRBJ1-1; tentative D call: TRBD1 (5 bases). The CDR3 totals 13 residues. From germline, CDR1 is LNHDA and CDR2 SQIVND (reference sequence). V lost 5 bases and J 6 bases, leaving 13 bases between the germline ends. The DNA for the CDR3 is TGTGCCAGTAGTCGTGGGGGGTGGGCTGAAGCTTTCTTT. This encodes CASSRGGWAEAFF.

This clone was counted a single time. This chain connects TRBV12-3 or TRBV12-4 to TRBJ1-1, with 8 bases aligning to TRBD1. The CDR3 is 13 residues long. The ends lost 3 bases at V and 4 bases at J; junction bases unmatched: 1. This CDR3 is CASSLTGATEAFF. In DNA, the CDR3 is TGTGCCAGCAGTTTGACAGGGGCCACTGAAGCTTTCTTT.

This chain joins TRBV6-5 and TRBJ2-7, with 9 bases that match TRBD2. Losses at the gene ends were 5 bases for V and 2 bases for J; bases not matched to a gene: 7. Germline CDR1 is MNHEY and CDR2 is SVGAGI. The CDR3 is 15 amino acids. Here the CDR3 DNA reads TGTGCCAGCAGTCCACCGGGACTAGCCGCCTACGAGCAGTACTTC. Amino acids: CASSPPGLAAYEQYF.

The CDR3 nucleotides are TGTGCCAGCAGTGAGCGGCGCAGTGGCACAGATACGCAGTATTTT. It is translated as CASSERRSGTDTQYF. V usage is TRBV6-1 and J usage is TRBJ2-3; unclear D gene. Germline V gene lookup returns CDR1 MNHNS and CDR2 SASEGT. V was pared by 3 bases and J by 1 base, with 11 bases between. CDR3 size: 15 residues.

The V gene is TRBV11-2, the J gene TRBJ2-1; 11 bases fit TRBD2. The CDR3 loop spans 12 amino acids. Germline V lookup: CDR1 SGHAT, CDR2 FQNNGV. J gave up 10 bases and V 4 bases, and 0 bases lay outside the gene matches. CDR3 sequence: CASSSSGREQFF. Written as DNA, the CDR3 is TGTGCCAGCAGCTCTAGCGGGAGGGAGCAGTTCTTC.

The CDR3 protein is CASGLVGGTDYGYTF. The CDR3 DNA sequence: TGTGCTAGTGGTTTGGTAGGGGGAACTGACTATGGCTACACCTTC. V is TRBV12-5 and J is TRBJ1-2; D perhaps matches TRBD1 (6 bases). CDR1 and CDR2 (germline): LGHNT, FRNRAP. The V end lost 0 bases, the J end lost 3 bases, and 11 bases lay between the germline ends. CDR3 size: 15 residues. Variable domain in full (rest from reference TRBV12-5 and TRBJ1-2): DARVTQTPRHKVTEMGQEVTMRCQPILGHNTVFWYRQTMMQGLELLAYFRNRAPLDDSGMPKDRFSAEMPDATLATLKIQPSEPRDSAVYFCASGLVGGTDYGYTFGSGTRLTVV.

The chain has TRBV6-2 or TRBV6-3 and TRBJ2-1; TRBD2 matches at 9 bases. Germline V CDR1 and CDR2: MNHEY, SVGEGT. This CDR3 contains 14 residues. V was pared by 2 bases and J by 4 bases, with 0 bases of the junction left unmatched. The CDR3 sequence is CASSYAGGYNEQFF. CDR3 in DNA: TGTGCCAGCAGTTACGCGGGAGGGTACAATGAGCAGTTCTTC.

This CDR3 is CASSLGLRDIQYF. The CDR3 region has the DNA TGTGCCAGCAGCTTGGGGCTCCGGGACATTCAGTACTTC. This chain joins TRBV5-4 and TRBJ2-4; D unclear. V dropped 0 bases and J dropped 8 bases, with 9 bases sitting between them. Germline-derived CDR1 and CDR2 are SGHNT and YYREEE (reference sequence). The CDR3 has 13 amino acids.

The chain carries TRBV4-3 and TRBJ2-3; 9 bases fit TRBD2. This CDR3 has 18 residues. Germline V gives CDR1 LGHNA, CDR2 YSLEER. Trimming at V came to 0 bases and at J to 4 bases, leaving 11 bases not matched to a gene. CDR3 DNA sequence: TGCGCCAGCAGCCAAGAAGGTACGGCGGGAGGGCCCCCAGATACGCAGTATTTT. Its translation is CASSQEGTAGGPPDTQYF.

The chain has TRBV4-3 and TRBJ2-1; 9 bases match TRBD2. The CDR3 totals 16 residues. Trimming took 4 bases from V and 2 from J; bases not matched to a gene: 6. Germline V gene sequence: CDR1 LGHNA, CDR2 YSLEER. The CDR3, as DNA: TGCGCCAGCAGCCTTGAGGCTAGCGGGACCTACAATGAGCAGTTCTTC. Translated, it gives CASSLEASGTYNEQFF.

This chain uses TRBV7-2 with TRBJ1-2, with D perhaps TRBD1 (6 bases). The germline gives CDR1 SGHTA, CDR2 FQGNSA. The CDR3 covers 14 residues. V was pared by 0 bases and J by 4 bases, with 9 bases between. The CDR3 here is CASSLAARGYGYTF. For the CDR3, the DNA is TGTGCCAGCAGCTTAGCGGCCAGGGGCTATGGCTACACCTTC.

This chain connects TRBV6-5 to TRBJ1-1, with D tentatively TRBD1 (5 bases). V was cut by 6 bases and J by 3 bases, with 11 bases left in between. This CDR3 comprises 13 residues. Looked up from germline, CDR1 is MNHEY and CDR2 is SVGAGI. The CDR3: CASRIWGDTEAFF. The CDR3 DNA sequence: TGTGCCAGCAGGATATGGGGGGACACTGAAGCTTTCTTT.

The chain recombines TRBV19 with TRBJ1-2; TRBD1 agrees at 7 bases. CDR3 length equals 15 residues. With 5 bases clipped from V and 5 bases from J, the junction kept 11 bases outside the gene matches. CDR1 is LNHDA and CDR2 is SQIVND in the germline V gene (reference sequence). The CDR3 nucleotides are TGTGCCAGTAGTCCCGGGCCAGGGGGAGCTTATGGCTACACCTTC. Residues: CASSPGPGGAYGYTF.

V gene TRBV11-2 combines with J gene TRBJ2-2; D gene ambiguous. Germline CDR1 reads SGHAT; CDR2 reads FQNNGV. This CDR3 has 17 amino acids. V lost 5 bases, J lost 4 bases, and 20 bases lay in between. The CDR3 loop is CASSTPTRLNPTGELFF. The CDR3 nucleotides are TGTGCCAGCAGCACCCCGACCAGGTTGAACCCCACCGGGGAGCTGTTTTTT.

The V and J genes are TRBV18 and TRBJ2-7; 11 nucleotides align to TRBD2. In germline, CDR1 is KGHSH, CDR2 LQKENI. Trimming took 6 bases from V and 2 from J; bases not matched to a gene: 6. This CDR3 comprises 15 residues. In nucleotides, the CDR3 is TGTGCCAGCTCCCCCGGGACTAGCGGCACCTACGAGCAGTACTTC. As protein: CASSPGTSGTYEQYF.

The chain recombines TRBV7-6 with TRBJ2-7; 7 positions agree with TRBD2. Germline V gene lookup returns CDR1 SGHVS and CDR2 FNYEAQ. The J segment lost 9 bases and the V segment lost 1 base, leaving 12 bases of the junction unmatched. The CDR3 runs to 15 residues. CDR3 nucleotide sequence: TGTGCCAGCAGCTTAGTGTTTGCGGGAGAGGTAATGCAGTACTTC. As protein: CASSLVFAGEVMQYF.